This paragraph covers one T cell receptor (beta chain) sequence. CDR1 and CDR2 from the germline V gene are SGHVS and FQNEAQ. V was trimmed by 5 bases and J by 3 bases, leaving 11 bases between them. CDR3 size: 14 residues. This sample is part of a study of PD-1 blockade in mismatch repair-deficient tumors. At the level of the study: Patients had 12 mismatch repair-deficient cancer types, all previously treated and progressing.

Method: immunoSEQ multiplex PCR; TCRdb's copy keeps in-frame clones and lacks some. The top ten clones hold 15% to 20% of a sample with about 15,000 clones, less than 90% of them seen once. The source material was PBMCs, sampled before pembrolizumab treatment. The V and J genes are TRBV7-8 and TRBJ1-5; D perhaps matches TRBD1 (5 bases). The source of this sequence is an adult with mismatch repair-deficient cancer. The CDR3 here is CASSRDRYNQPQHF. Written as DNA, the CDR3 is TGTGCCAGCAGCCGGGACCGTTACAATCAGCCCCAGCATTTT.